This TCR beta chain derives from a study of blood T cells in healthy people across ages. This clonotype was observed a few times. For the second PCR, which ran for roughly 6 to 12 cycles, a sample-barcoded 5' primer and a J-beta primer mix were used. MiXCR was run by TCRdb on the 5' RACE reads, yielding one entry per CDR3 protein. The repertoire consists of fewer than 600,000 distinct CDR3 sequences, with about 25% occurring once and the leading ten covering 3% to 4%. Germline V gene data show CDR1 as LNHDA and CDR2 as SQIVND (reference sequence). This CDR3 is built from 17 residues. The V and J ends lost 1 base and 3 bases respectively, with 16 bases between them. Another study also made use of these data, one on T cells of mothers and their children.

Sequenced: blood. The chain uses TRBV19 and TRBJ2-4; D not resolved. The receptor comes from a boy between 2 and 10 years old in good health. CDR3 region: CASSIGVGKVGKNIQYF. CDR3 DNA: TGTGCCAGTAGTATAGGGGTAGGGAAAGTGGGCAAAAACATTCAGTACTTC.